This is a list of T cell receptor beta chains from one sample in a study of CD8 T cells in ankylosing spondylitis. One entry per CDR3 protein, called by TCRdb with MiXCR from the 5' RACE reads. The profile shows approximately 350,000 distinct CDR3 sequences, 20% of them singletons. Sequencing used blood, either unsorted or a sorted T cell fraction (not recorded which). Receptors were obtained from a male donor with ankylosing spondylitis or in good health (not recorded which). Each CDR3 is given with its conserved first and last residue. Fields, in order: V gene, clone size, D gene, J gene, CDR3 protein, CDR3 DNA. A D gene is named only where the DNA matches it firmly. Size is stated for part of the rows, as once, few or many counts, or as a class when the clone is expanded.

TRBV4-1,-,-,TRBJ2-7,CASSQAPNYEQYF,TGCGCCAGCAGCCAAGCTCCTAACTACGAGCAGTACTTC
TRBV5-6,-,TRBD2,TRBJ2-3,CASSFSQPTSGGTSTDTQYF,TGTGCCAGCAGCTTCTCCCAACCGACTAGCGGGGGAACTAGCACAGATACGCAGTATTTT
TRBV12-3/TRBV12-4,few,-,TRBJ1-5,CASSALVVGIDQPQHF,TGTGCCAGCAGTGCCCTTGTCGTCGGTATCGATCAGCCCCAGCATTTT
TRBV5-6,-,-,TRBJ2-5,CASSLVPDGKETQYF,TGTGCCAGCAGCTTGGTTCCGGACGGTAAAGAGACCCAGTACTTC
TRBV7-9,-,-,TRBJ2-1,CASSSALAAPEQFF,TGTGCCAGCAGCTCCGCCTTGGCGGCCCCTGAGCAGTTCTTC
TRBV12-5,few,-,TRBJ1-1,CASGSPGEEYTEAFF,TGTGCTAGTGGGTCCCCAGGGGAAGAGTACACTGAAGCTTTCTTT
TRBV2,few,-,TRBJ2-3,CASRTEPGVKSDTQYF,TGTGCCAGCAGGACCGAACCCGGGGTGAAATCAGATACGCAGTATTTT
TRBV2,-,-,TRBJ2-5,CASSERLAETQYF,TGTGCCAGCAGTGAACGATTGGCCGAGACCCAGTACTTC
TRBV10-3,-,-,TRBJ2-1,CAISEGGSGEQFF,TGTGCCATCAGTGAGGGAGGGTCAGGGGAGCAGTTCTTC
TRBV28,few,-,TRBJ2-5,CASRSPGRETQYF,TGTGCCAGCAGGTCGCCAGGGCGGGAGACCCAGTACTTC
TRBV9,few,-,TRBJ2-7,CASSANRPDEQYF,TGTGCCAGCAGCGCTAACAGGCCCGACGAGCAGTACTTC
TRBV5-1,medium-sized,TRBD1,TRBJ2-3,CASTTQGDQGGRRDTQYF,TGCGCCAGCACCACCCAGGGGGACCAAGGGGGTCGAAGGGATACGCAGTATTTT
TRBV27,few,TRBD2,TRBJ2-3,CASSSGLAGATDTQYF,TGTGCCAGCAGTTCGGGACTAGCGGGGGCTACAGATACGCAGTATTTT
TRBV15,-,-,TRBJ2-7,CATSGGRGAGYEQYF,TGTGCCACCAGCGGGGGTCGGGGGGCCGGGTACGAGCAGTACTTC
TRBV13,-,-,TRBJ2-5,CASSLGRLEGETQYF,TGTGCCAGCAGCTTAGGCCGACTAGAAGGGGAGACCCAGTACTTC
TRBV20-1,-,-,TRBJ2-7,CSARGLPHTYEQYF,TGCAGTGCTAGAGGACTCCCACACACCTACGAGCAGTACTTC
TRBV27,few,TRBD1,TRBJ2-5,CASSKSPRGLHETQYF,TGTGCCAGCAGTAAATCACCCAGGGGGCTTCATGAGACCCAGTACTTC
TRBV2,-,-,TRBJ2-7,CASSSTGELSYEQYF,TGTGCCAGCAGTTCGACAGGCGAACTGTCCTACGAGCAGTACTTC
TRBV11-2,-,TRBD2,TRBJ2-5,CASSPGTSYERETQYF,TGTGCCAGCAGCCCCGGGACTAGCTACGAAAGGGAGACCCAGTACTTC
TRBV28,-,-,TRBJ1-2,CASSLGEVTGMGGYTF,TGTGCCAGCAGTTTGGGGGAGGTGACAGGAATGGGCGGCTACACCTTC
TRBV12-5,few,-,TRBJ2-3,CASGLVRSAPDTQYF,TGTGCTAGTGGTTTGGTACGGTCAGCCCCAGATACGCAGTATTTT
TRBV20-1,-,TRBD1,TRBJ2-5,CSARERDRIETQYF,TGCAGTGCTAGAGAACGGGACAGGATCGAGACCCAGTACTTC
TRBV13,-,-,TRBJ2-7,CASSFLKASYEQYF,TGTGCCAGCAGCTTTTTAAAGGCCTCCTACGAGCAGTACTTC
TRBV7-2,many,-,TRBJ2-1,CASSPGQYNEQFF,TGTGCCAGCAGCCCAGGACAGTACAATGAGCAGTTCTTC
TRBV6-5,-,TRBD2,TRBJ2-1,CASSSAQERGVYNEQFF,TGTGCCAGCAGTTCCGCCCAGGAGCGGGGGGTTTACAATGAGCAGTTCTTC
TRBV12-3/TRBV12-4,-,TRBD2,TRBJ2-7,CASSSSGGEWGYEQYF,TGTGCCAGCAGCTCGTCCGGGGGGGAATGGGGATACGAGCAGTACTTC
TRBV29-1,few,-,TRBJ2-5,CSVDERETQYF,TGCAGCGTTGACGAGAGGGAGACCCAGTACTTC